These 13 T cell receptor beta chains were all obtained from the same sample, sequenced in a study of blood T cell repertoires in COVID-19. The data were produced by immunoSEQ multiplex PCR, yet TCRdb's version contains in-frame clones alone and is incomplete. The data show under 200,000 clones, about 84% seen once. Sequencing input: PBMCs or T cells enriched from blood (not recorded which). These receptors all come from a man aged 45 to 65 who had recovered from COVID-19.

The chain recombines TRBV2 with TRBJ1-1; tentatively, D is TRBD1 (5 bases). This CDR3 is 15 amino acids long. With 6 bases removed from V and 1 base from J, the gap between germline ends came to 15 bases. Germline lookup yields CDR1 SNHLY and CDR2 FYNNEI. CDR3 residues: CASRAREAGNTEAFF. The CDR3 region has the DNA TGTGCCAGCAGGGCCAGGGAAGCCGGGAACACTGAAGCTTTCTTT.

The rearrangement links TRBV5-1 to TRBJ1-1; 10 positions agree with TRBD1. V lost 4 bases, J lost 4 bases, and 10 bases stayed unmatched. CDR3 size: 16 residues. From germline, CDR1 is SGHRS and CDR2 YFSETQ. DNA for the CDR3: TGCGCCAGCAGCCCGAGACAGGGGGCGCGGAGCACTGAAGCTTTCTTT. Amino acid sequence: CASSPRQGARSTEAFF.

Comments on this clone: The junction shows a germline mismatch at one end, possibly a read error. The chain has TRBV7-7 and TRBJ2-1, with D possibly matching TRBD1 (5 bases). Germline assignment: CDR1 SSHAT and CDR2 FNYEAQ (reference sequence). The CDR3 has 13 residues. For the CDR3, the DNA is TGTGCTAGCAGCGCCGACAGTTACAATGAGCAGTTCTTC. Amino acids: CASSADSYNEQFF. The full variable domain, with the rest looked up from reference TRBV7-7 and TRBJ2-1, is GAGVSQSPRYKVTKRGQDVTLRCDPISSHATLYWYQQALGQGPEFLTYFNYEAQPDKSGLPSDRFSAERPEGSISTLTIQRTEQRDSAMYRCASSADSYNEQFFGPGTRLTVL.

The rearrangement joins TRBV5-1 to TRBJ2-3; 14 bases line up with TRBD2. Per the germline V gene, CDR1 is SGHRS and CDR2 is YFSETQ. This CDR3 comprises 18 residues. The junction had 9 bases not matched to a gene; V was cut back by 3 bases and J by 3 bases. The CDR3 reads CASSSVGLAGAGTDTQYF. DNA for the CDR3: TGCGCCAGCAGCTCCGTGGGACTAGCGGGGGCCGGGACAGATACGCAGTATTTT. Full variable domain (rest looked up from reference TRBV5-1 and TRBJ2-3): KAGVTQTPRYLIKTRGQQVTLSCSPISGHRSVSWYQQTPGQGLQFLFEYFSETQRNKGNFPGRFSGRQFSNSRSEMNVSTLELGDSALYLCASSSVGLAGAGTDTQYFGPGTRLTVL.

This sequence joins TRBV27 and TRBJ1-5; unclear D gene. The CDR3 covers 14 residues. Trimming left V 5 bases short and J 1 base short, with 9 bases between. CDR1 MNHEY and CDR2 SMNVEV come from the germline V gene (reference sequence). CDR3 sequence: CASSPYGSNQPQHF. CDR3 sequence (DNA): TGTGCCAGCAGTCCTTACGGGAGCAATCAGCCCCAGCATTTT.

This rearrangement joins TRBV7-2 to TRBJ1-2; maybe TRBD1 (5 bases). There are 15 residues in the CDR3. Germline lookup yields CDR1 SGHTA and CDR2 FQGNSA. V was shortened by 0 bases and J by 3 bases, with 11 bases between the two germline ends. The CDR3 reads CASSLATARHYGYTF. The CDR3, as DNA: TGTGCCAGCAGCTTAGCGACAGCCAGACACTATGGCTACACCTTC.

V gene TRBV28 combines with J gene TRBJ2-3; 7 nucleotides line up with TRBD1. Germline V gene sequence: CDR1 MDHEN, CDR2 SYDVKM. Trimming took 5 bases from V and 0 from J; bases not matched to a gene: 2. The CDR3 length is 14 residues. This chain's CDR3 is CASSRDRSTDTQYF. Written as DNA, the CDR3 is TGTGCCAGCAGTCGGGACAGAAGCACAGATACGCAGTATTTT.

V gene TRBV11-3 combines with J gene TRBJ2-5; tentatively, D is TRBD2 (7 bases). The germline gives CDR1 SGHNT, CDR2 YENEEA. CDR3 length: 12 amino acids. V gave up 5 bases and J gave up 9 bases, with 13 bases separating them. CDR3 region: CASSPTGGPQYF. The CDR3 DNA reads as TGTGCCAGCAGCCCAACGGGGGGCCCCCAGTACTTC.

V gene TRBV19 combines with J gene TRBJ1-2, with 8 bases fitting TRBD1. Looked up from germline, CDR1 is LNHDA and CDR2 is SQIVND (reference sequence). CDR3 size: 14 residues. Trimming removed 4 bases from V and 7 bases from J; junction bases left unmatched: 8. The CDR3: CASSTNDRGSGYTF. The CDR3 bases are TGTGCCAGTAGTACTAACGACAGGGGCAGTGGCTACACCTTC.

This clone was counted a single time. The CDR3 DNA reads as TGTGCCATCAGTGAGTCGGGAGCCCCCAGGTACACTGAAGCTTTCTTT. Translating gives CAISESGAPRYTEAFF. The chain has TRBV10-3 and TRBJ1-1; no clear D. This CDR3 has 16 amino acids. V was cut by 0 bases and J by 3 bases, with 14 bases left in between. Germline V CDR1 and CDR2: ENHRY, SYGVKD.

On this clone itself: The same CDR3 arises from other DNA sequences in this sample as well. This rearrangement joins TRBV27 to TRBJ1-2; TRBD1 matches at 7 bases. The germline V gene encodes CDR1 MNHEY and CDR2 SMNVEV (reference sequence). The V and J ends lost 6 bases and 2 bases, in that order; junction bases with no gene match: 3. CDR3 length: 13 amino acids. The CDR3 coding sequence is TGTGCCAGCAGCTTACAGGGGAACTATGGCTACACCTTC. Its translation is CASSLQGNYGYTF.

CDR3 bases: TGCGCCAGCAGCTACCTCCCGGGACAGGGAATTTACAATGAGCAGTTCTTC. Encoded protein: CASSYLPGQGIYNEQFF. The gene calls are TRBV5-1 and TRBJ2-1; 9 nucleotides line up with TRBD1. The CDR3 contains 17 residues. Per the germline V gene, CDR1 is SGHRS and CDR2 is YFSETQ. Germline trimming cut 3 bases from V and 4 bases from J; bases unmatched to any gene: 11.

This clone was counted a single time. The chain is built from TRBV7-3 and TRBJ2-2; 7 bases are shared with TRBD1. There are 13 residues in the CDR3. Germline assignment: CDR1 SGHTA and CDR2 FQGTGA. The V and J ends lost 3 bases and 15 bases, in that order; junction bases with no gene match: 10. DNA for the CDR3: TGTGCCAGCAGCTTGCCACCGGACAGGCGTGTGTTTTTT. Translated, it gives CASSLPPDRRVFF.